This TCR beta chain was sequenced during a study of graft-versus-host responses after intestinal transplantation. About the study: All of the recipients had induction that used anti-thymocyte globulin, then tacrolimus and steroids for approximately 3 years.

Study conclusions and caveats: Recipient marrow held GvH clones, some first seen in ileum or blood.

The CDR3 length is 14 residues. The V segment lost 7 bases and the J segment 8 bases; nucleotides outside the gene matches: 10. Germline values: CDR1 SGHRS, CDR2 YFSETQ. Data came from immunoSEQ multiplex PCR; TCRdb stores just in-frame clones and leaves some out. The sample consists of about 70,000 clones, nearly 90% of them appearing once. Points on this clone: The antigen is not known.

The receptor comes from a human donor who was the organ donor for an intestinal transplant. The chain couples TRBV5-1 to TRBJ1-4; 8 bases match TRBD1. The starting material was unstimulated CD8+ T cells sorted from spleen or lymph node cells, obtained before transplant. CDR3 loop: CASGPTGAGEKLFF. The DNA of the CDR3 is TGCGCCAGCGGTCCGACAGGGGCCGGAGAAAAACTGTTTTTT.